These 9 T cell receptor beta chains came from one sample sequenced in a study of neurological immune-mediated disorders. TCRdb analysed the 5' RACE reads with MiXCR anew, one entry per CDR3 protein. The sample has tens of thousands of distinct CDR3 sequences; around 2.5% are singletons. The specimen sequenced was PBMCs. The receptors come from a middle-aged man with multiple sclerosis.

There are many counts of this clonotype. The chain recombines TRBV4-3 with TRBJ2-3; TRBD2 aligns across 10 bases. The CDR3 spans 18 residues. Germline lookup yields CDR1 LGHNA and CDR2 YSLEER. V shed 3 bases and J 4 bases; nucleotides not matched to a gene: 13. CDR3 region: CASSQSRRAGGPADTQYF. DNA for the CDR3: TGCGCCAGCAGCCAGTCGCGTCGAGCGGGGGGGCCCGCAGATACGCAGTATTTT.

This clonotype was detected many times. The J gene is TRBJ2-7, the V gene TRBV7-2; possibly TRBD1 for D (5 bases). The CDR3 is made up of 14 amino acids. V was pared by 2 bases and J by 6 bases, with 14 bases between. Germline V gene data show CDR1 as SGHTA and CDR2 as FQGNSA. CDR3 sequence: CASSLTRTKGEQYF. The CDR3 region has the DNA TGTGCCAGCAGCTTAACCAGGACAAAAGGCGAGCAGTACTTC.

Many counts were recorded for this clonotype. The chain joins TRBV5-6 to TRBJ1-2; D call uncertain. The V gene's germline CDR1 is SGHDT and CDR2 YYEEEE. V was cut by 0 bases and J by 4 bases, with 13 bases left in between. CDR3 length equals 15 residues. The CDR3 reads CASSLAVPSRYGYTF. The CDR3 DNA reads TGTGCCAGCAGCTTGGCGGTCCCGTCACGCTATGGCTACACCTTC.

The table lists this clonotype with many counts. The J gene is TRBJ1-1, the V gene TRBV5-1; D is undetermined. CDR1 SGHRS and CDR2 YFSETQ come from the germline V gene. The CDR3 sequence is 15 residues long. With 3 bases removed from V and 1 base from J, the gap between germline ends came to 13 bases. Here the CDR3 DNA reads TGCGCCAGCAGCTACAATCCGACGGGGAACACTGAAGCTTTCTTT. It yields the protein CASSYNPTGNTEAFF.

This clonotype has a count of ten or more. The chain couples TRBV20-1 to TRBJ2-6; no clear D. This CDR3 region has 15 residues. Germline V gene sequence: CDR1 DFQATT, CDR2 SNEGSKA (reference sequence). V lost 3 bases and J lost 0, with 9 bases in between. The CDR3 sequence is CSASASISGANVLTF. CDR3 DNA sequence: TGCAGTGCTAGTGCTAGTATCTCTGGGGCCAACGTCCTGACTTTC.

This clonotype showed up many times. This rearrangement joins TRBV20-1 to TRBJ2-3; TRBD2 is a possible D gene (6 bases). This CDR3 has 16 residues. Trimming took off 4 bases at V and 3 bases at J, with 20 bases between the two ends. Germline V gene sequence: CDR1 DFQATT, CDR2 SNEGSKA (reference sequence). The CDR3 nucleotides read TGCAGTGCTACCCGATTGCGGGAACGAGGTACAGATACGCAGTATTTT. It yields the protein CSATRLRERGTDTQYF.

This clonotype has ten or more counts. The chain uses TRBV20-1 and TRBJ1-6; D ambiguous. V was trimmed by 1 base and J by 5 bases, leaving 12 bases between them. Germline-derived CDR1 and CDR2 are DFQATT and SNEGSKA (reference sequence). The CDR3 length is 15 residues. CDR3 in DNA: TGCAGTGCTAGAGTTGCTCCCTCGGATAATTCACCCCTCCACTTT. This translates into CSARVAPSDNSPLHF.

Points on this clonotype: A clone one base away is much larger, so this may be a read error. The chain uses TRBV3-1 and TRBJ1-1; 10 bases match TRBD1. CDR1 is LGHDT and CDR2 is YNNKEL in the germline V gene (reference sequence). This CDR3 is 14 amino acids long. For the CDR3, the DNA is TGTGCCAGCAGCCAAGAGGGACAGGGGTCAGGGAAAATCTTT. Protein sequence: CASSQEGQGSGKIF.

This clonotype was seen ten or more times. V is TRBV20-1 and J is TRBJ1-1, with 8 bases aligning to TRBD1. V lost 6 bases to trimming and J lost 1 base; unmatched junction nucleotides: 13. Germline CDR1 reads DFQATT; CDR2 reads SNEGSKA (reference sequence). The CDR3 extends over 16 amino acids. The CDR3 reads CSAPGTGQTWNTEAFF. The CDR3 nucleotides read TGCAGTGCACCCGGGACAGGACAAACGTGGAACACTGAAGCTTTCTTT.